This passage covers 26 T cell receptor beta chains from one sample sequenced in a study of T cell responses to AZD1222 COVID-19 vaccine. The protocol was immunoSEQ multiplex PCR, while the TCRdb copy is restricted to in-frame clones and leaves out a portion. The sample has about 120,000 clones, roughly nine tenths seen once. The starting material was peripheral blood, obtained on day 0 of AZD1222 vaccination. These receptors came from an adult in good health.

This clone showed up just once. This sequence joins TRBV4-1 and TRBJ2-1; 9 bases match TRBD1. CDR3 length: 15 residues. Looked up from germline, CDR1 is MGHRA and CDR2 is YSYEKL. V lost 2 bases, J lost 12 bases, and 11 bases stayed unmatched. As DNA, the CDR3 is TGCGCCAGCAGCCAACCCCGGGACAGGGACCACGGGCAGTTCTTC. Encoded protein: CASSQPRDRDHGQFF.

The chain combines TRBV2 with TRBJ2-2, with D hard to call. V gave up 5 bases and J gave up 4 bases, with 11 bases separating them. The CDR3 has 14 amino acids. The V gene's germline CDR1 is SNHLY and CDR2 FYNNEI. DNA for the CDR3: TGTGCCAGCAGTTCAGAATCATCCACCGGGGAGCTGTTTTTT. Amino acid sequence: CASSSESSTGELFF.

J is TRBJ1-1 and V is TRBV6-1; maybe TRBD1 (5 bases). Germline-derived CDR1 and CDR2 are MNHNS and SASEGT. Trimming removed 1 base at V and 5 bases at J, with 17 bases between. The CDR3 consists of 16 residues. The CDR3, as DNA: TGTGCCAGCAGTGAAGACGGACGGGGGTTTGTTACTGAAGCTTTCTTT. Its translation: CASSEDGRGFVTEAFF.

This rearrangement joins TRBV24-1 to TRBJ1-1, with 8 bases lining up with TRBD1. Germline loops: CDR1 KGHDR, CDR2 SFDVKD. The CDR3 is 11 amino acids. Germline trimming cut 7 bases from V and 11 bases from J; bases unmatched to any gene: 5. The CDR3 nucleotides are TGTGCCACCAGCGACAGGGGTCGCGCTTTCTTT. This sequence encodes CATSDRGRAFF.

The chain recombines TRBV3-1 (or the pseudogene TRBV3-2) with TRBJ1-2; D ambiguous. Germline V gene sequence: CDR1 LGHDT, CDR2 YNNKEL (reference sequence). V was clipped by 1 base and J by 2 bases, with 8 bases between them. The CDR3 contains 14 residues. CDR3 protein: CASSQGAYNYGYTF. In DNA form, the CDR3 reads TGTGCCAGCAGCCAAGGGGCATACAACTATGGCTACACCTTC.

This chain connects TRBV6-5 to TRBJ2-3; TRBD1 is a possible D gene (5 bases). This CDR3 has 15 residues. Germline V gene data show CDR1 as MNHEY and CDR2 as SVGAGI. V gave up 3 bases and J gave up 0 bases, with 10 bases separating them. CDR3 in amino acids: CASSYSDTSTDTQYF. The CDR3 bases are TGTGCCAGCAGTTATTCGGACACTAGCACAGATACGCAGTATTTT.

This clone turned up a few times. J is TRBJ1-2 and V is TRBV7-2; weak D call: TRBD1 (5 bases). Germline V gives CDR1 SGHTA, CDR2 FQGNSA. V lost 9 bases and J lost 7, with 18 bases in between. The CDR3 length is 13 residues. CDR3 coding DNA: TGTGCCAGTGGGGAGCCCGGGACGCTTGGCTACACCTTC. Encoded protein: CASGEPGTLGYTF.

The V call is TRBV7-2, the J call TRBJ2-7; weak D call: TRBD1 (6 bases). CDR1 SGHTA and CDR2 FQGNSA come from the germline V gene. Trimming left V 4 bases short and J 2 bases short, with 15 bases between. The CDR3 extends over 15 amino acids. The CDR3 DNA is TGTGCCAGCAGCTATACAGGGAGTTGGGCCTACGAGCAGTACTTC. Amino acid sequence: CASSYTGSWAYEQYF.

V is TRBV20-1 and J is TRBJ1-2, with D unresolved. The CDR3 spans 9 residues. Germline V gene lookup returns CDR1 DFQATT and CDR2 SNEGSKA (reference sequence). Trimming cost V 3 bases and J 7 bases, with 3 bases left between them. The CDR3 DNA reads TGCAGTGCTAGCAGTGGCTACACCTTC. Translation gives CSASSGYTF.

The chain recombines TRBV11-2 with TRBJ2-3, with TRBD2 matching over 7 bases. This CDR3 is 17 amino acids long. Germline CDR1 reads SGHAT; CDR2 reads FQNNGV. V shed 4 bases and J 1 base; nucleotides not matched to a gene: 11. The CDR3 DNA is TGTGCCAGCAGCTCCGGGGGAGGGTCCGGTGGCACAGATACGCAGTATTTT. This codes for CASSSGGGSGGTDTQYF.

The gene calls are TRBV5-1 and TRBJ1-1; maybe TRBD1 (6 bases). Germline V lookup: CDR1 SGHRS, CDR2 YFSETQ. Trimming removed 0 bases from V and 4 bases from J, with 13 bases in between. The CDR3 is 15 amino acids. CDR3 bases: TGCGCCAGCAGCTTGGTTTCCCAGGGGAGCACTGAAGCTTTCTTT. The encoded protein is CASSLVSQGSTEAFF.

The rearrangement uses TRBV6-1 and TRBJ1-5; no reliable D call. This CDR3 spans 12 amino acids. Trimming took 2 bases from V and 11 from J, leaving 10 bases between them. CDR1 is MNHNS and CDR2 is SASEGT in the germline V gene. The CDR3 sequence: CASSEFGVTQHF. The CDR3 DNA reads TGTGCCAGCAGTGAATTCGGCGTGACCCAGCATTTT.

The rearrangement uses TRBV7-3 and TRBJ2-3; 12 bases agree with TRBD2. Trimming at V came to 3 bases and at J to 4 bases, leaving 5 bases not matched to a gene. Per the germline V gene, CDR1 is SGHTA and CDR2 is FQGTGA. The length of the CDR3 is 16 residues. The CDR3 reads CASSLLAGGRADTQYF. In nucleotides, the CDR3 is TGTGCCAGCAGCTTGCTAGCGGGGGGGCGAGCAGATACGCAGTATTTT. Using reference TRBV7-3 and TRBJ2-3 for the parts outside the CDR3, the full variable domain is GAGVSQTPSNKVTEKGKYVELRCDPISGHTALYWYRQSLGQGPEFLIYFQGTGAADDSGLPNDRFFAVRPEGSVSTLKIQRTERGDSAVYLCASSLLAGGRADTQYFGPGTRLTVL.

The genes are TRBV3-1 (or the pseudogene TRBV3-2) and TRBJ1-2; no clear D gene. V dropped 0 bases and J dropped 0 bases, with 8 bases sitting between them. Germline assignment: CDR1 LGHDT and CDR2 YNNKEL (reference sequence). The CDR3 covers 15 residues. DNA of the CDR3: TGTGCCAGCAGCCAAGAGTACAGACCTAACTATGGCTACACCTTC. This codes for CASSQEYRPNYGYTF.

The chain links TRBV12-3 or TRBV12-4 to TRBJ2-1; tentative D call: TRBD1 (6 bases). The CDR3 is made up of 11 amino acids. Trimming pared 5 bases from V and 12 bases from J, leaving 11 bases between. The CDR3 DNA reads TGTGCCAGCAGTCTACAGGGATGGCAGTTCTTC. Translating gives CASSLQGWQFF.

This clone has just one count. DNA for the CDR3: TGTGCCAGTAGGAACGGGGAGCTGTTTTTT. It codes for CASRNGELFF. V usage is TRBV19 and J usage is TRBJ2-2; D is unresolved. V dropped 6 bases and J dropped 7 bases, with 3 bases sitting between them. Germline lookup yields CDR1 LNHDA and CDR2 SQIVND (reference sequence). This CDR3 region has 10 residues.

This chain uses TRBV27 with TRBJ2-7, with D perhaps TRBD2 (6 bases). V was trimmed by 5 bases and J by 0 bases, leaving 14 bases between them. From germline, CDR1 is MNHEY and CDR2 SMNVEV (reference sequence). The CDR3 is 15 amino acids. The CDR3 DNA follows: TGTGCCAGCAGTCTCGGGACTCCTCCCTCCTACGAGCAGTACTTC. Encoded protein: CASSLGTPPSYEQYF.

This clone was detected only once. The chain couples TRBV5-1 to TRBJ1-1; D might be TRBD1 (5 bases). Germline values: CDR1 SGHRS, CDR2 YFSETQ. The CDR3 is 14 amino acids. The V and J ends lost 4 bases and 6 bases respectively, with 16 bases between them. This chain's CDR3 is CASSPGGATAEAFF. In DNA, the CDR3 is TGCGCCAGCAGCCCGGGAGGGGCCACCGCTGAAGCTTTCTTT.

The chain is built from TRBV6-2 or TRBV6-3 and TRBJ2-3, with TRBD2 identical over 14 bases. The CDR3 extends over 17 amino acids. Germline V CDR1 and CDR2: MNHEY, SVGEGT. The V segment lost 4 bases and the J segment 2 bases; nucleotides outside the gene matches: 5. The CDR3: CASSFGTSGGVTDTQYF. The CDR3 DNA follows: TGTGCCAGCAGTTTCGGGACTAGCGGGGGCGTCACAGATACGCAGTATTTT.

This clone has just one count. The rearrangement joins TRBV4-1 to TRBJ1-5; the D is unclear. The CDR3 loop spans 15 amino acids. Looked up from germline, CDR1 is MGHRA and CDR2 is YSYEKL. V was clipped by 0 bases and J by 0 bases, with 6 bases between them. The CDR3: CASSQDAASNQPQHF. The CDR3 DNA reads TGCGCCAGCAGCCAAGACGCAGCTAGCAATCAGCCCCAGCATTTT.

This sequence joins TRBV4-3 and TRBJ1-2; D unresolved. The germline gives CDR1 LGHNA, CDR2 YSLEER. V was shortened by 0 bases and J by 0 bases, with 5 bases between the two germline ends. The CDR3 is made up of 14 amino acids. This chain's CDR3 is CASSQDNTNYGYTF. The CDR3 region has the DNA TGCGCCAGCAGCCAAGATAATACTAACTATGGCTACACCTTC.

The chain couples TRBV2 to TRBJ2-5; 10 bases align to TRBD2. Per the germline V gene, CDR1 is SNHLY and CDR2 is FYNNEI. The CDR3 extends over 15 amino acids. V shed 3 bases, J shed 4 bases, and the junction held 5 bases outside the gene matches. CDR3 coding DNA: TGTGCCAGCAGTGACGAGCGGGGGGGGCGAGAGACCCAGTACTTC. Translated, it gives CASSDERGGRETQYF.

This sequence joins TRBV6-5 and TRBJ2-2; 7 positions match TRBD2. Germline V lookup: CDR1 MNHEY, CDR2 SVGAGI. The ends lost 10 bases at V and 0 bases at J; junction bases unmatched: 5. This CDR3 has 14 amino acids. The chain's CDR3 is CATERETNTGELFF. CDR3 in DNA: TGTGCCACAGAGCGGGAAACGAACACCGGGGAGCTGTTTTTT.

The J gene is TRBJ1-1, the V gene TRBV6-5; TRBD1 might be the D (5 bases). The CDR3 has 13 residues. Germline values: CDR1 MNHEY, CDR2 SVGAGI. V lost 7 bases to trimming and J lost 3 bases, with 12 bases between them. The CDR3 sequence: CASNGGSDTEAFF. CDR3 nucleotide sequence: TGTGCCAGCAATGGGGGTTCGGACACTGAAGCTTTCTTT.

The gene calls are TRBV7-2 and TRBJ1-5; D unresolved. This CDR3 spans 14 amino acids. Germline CDR1 SGHTA, CDR2 FQGNSA. Deletions cut 2 bases from V and 6 bases from J, with 11 bases between. The DNA for the CDR3 is TGTGCCAGCAGCTTATATGGAGGAGGTCAGCCCCAGCATTTT. This codes for CASSLYGGGQPQHF.

This clone was detected only once. This chain uses TRBV6-5 with TRBJ1-2; D is possibly TRBD1 (6 bases). The CDR3 consists of 14 residues. From germline, CDR1 is MNHEY and CDR2 SVGAGI. The V end lost 6 bases, the J end lost 2 bases, and 13 bases lay between the germline ends. The CDR3 here is CASSLGTSNYGYTF. The CDR3 nucleotides read TGTGCCAGCAGCCTAGGGACATCGAACTATGGCTACACCTTC.